This T cell receptor (beta chain) comes out of a study of CD8 T cells in ankylosing spondylitis (dated by TCRdb to the late 2010s). Concerning the study at large: To find TCR variants linked to disease, the study profiled T cell receptor beta repertoires in ankylosing spondylitis patients and healthy donors. The full study cohort comprised 25 ankylosing spondylitis patients and 110 or so healthy donors. Peripheral blood was sampled, and synovial fluid was also collected from ankylosing spondylitis patients. Study-wide conclusions, independent of this receptor: A CD8+ phenotype was shown by the disease-linked clones, which were found at relatively low frequencies in peripheral blood. According to the report, matched synovial fluid samples from ankylosing spondylitis patients were significantly enriched for the disease-linked clones. A TCR beta motif of eight highly homologous amino acid variants appeared characteristic of blood from ankylosing spondylitis patients. Some motif variants were previously reported in synovial fluid and blood of reactive arthritis patients, suggesting common disease-initiation mechanisms.

With regard to this clonotype: Its antigen is currently not known. No base quality information exists; no much larger clone differs at one position.

Sequencer: Illumina HiSeq 2500. Quantitative 5'-RACE with molecular barcodes was the method used to prepare the TCR beta libraries. For the original study's pipeline: A new computational method based on a probabilistic model of VDJ rearrangement was used to identify disease-linked TCR variants. Clones were called with MiXCR by TCRdb after fastp trimmed the public reads at Q25, and only in-frame beta chains were retained. Each CDR3 protein appears once, grouped with its most common genes and DNA. The V and J calls, along with clone size, are taken from TCRdb and not from the paper's own processing. This sample is represented by about 240,000 distinct CDR3 sequences; around 7.8% of them were singletons. The ten largest clones add up to about 6.8% of the sample. The V end loses 7 bases and the J end loses 5 bases, and a stretch of 12 bases separates them. According to the germline V gene (reference sequence), CDR1 reads DFQATT and CDR2 reads SNEGSKA. The CDR3 covers 12 residues, taking in both the cysteine and the phenylalanine. Only the CDR3 region is kept as DNA, spanning 36 bases read in frame from base 1.

The rearrangement combines TRBV20-1 with TRBJ2-1; TRBD1 might be the D gene, on 5 matching bases. Sequenced input: blood, either unsorted or a sorted T cell fraction (not recorded which). The sequence was collected from a male donor with ankylosing spondylitis or in good health (not recorded which). The sequenced DNA: TGCAGTGGCAGGGCCCCAAACAATGAGCAGTTCTTC. Its protein is CSGRAPNNEQFF.